The 6 T cell receptor beta chains below all came from one sample that was sequenced in a study of CD8+ T cells in alopecia areata. Sequencing templates came from extracted RNA that was reverse transcribed into cDNA. Produced via immunoSEQ multiplex PCR; TCRdb's table is partial and in-frame only. In the table there are 150,000 to 180,000 clones, about 53% of which are singletons. Sequenced here: CD8+ T cells sorted from blood, sampled at week 0. These receptor sequences come from a human donor with alopecia areata.

This rearrangement joins TRBV4-3 to TRBJ1-2; no clear D gene. The germline gives CDR1 LGHNA, CDR2 YSLEER. The length of the CDR3 is 14 residues. The V gene lost 3 bases and the J gene lost 4 bases, with 12 bases spanning the gap. CDR3 sequence reads: CASSQDVILYGYTF. The CDR3 DNA reads as TGCGCCAGCAGCCAGGACGTGATCCTCTATGGCTACACCTTC.

The chain links TRBV30 to TRBJ2-1; D perhaps matches TRBD2 (5 bases). V lost 0 bases to trimming and J lost 12 bases, with 18 bases between them. The CDR3 extends over 14 amino acids. Germline V gene lookup returns CDR1 GTSNPN and CDR2 SVGIG (reference sequence). DNA of the CDR3: TGTGCCTGGAGTGTAGTAACGGGGAACAGAAGGCAGTTCTTC. This gives the protein CAWSVVTGNRRQFF.

The count of this clone is one. This chain joins TRBV13 and TRBJ2-3; 14 nucleotides agree with TRBD2. This CDR3 is 17 amino acids long. Losses at the gene ends were 4 bases for V and 3 bases for J; bases not matched to a gene: 6. Germline V gene data show CDR1 as PRHDT and CDR2 as FYEKMQ (reference sequence). The chain's CDR3 is CASSSRLAGGRTDTQYF. In nucleotides, the CDR3 is TGTGCCAGCAGCTCCAGACTAGCGGGGGGGCGGACAGATACGCAGTATTTT.

This chain links TRBV5-1 with TRBJ1-1; D gene ambiguous. The CDR3 is made up of 16 amino acids. CDR1 is SGHRS and CDR2 is YFSETQ in the germline V gene. The V end lost 4 bases, the J end lost 1 base, and 17 bases lay between the germline ends. CDR3 in amino acids: CASSPFGAVKNTEAFF. CDR3 DNA: TGCGCCAGCAGCCCTTTCGGCGCGGTGAAGAACACTGAAGCTTTCTTT.

The V gene is TRBV23-1, the J gene TRBJ2-7, with D perhaps being TRBD1 or TRBD2 (5 bases each). TRBV23-1 carries the ORF label, with uncertain function. The CDR3 spans 14 residues. Trimming stripped 0 bases from V and 6 bases from J, with 12 bases between. The DNA for the CDR3 is TGCGCCAGCAGTCAATCAGAGGGGTTAGGCGAGCAGTACTTC. Protein: CASSQSEGLGEQYF.

The chain employs TRBV29-1 and TRBJ1-2; D gene ambiguous. V lost 6 bases and J lost 7, with 12 bases in between. This CDR3 spans 11 amino acids. From germline, CDR1 is SQVTM and CDR2 ANQGSEA. The CDR3 region is CSVPDGSGYTF. CDR3 sequence (DNA): TGCAGCGTCCCGGACGGATCTGGCTACACCTTC.